The T cell receptor beta chain under discussion was sequenced for a study of T cells expressing NK-cell markers. TCR beta cDNA was generated via 5'RACE template switching incorporating UMIs. From its re-call of the 5' RACE reads, TCRdb lists each CDR3 protein once, without DNA. The table counts 500,000 or so distinct CDR3 sequences; less than 4.5% lies in the top ten. CDR1 ENHRY and CDR2 SYGVKD come from the germline V gene. CDR3 length: 15 residues. This chain uses TRBV10-3 with TRBJ2-5; without DNA, the TCRdb call of TRBD2 cannot be checked. The sample comprised blood T cells: a sorted CD56 or NKG2C T cell subset, CD4+ or CD8+ T cells, or bulk PBMC T cells (not recorded which). The source of this sequence is a man between 18 and 35 years old in good health. CDR3 loop: CAIGTSGRLQETQYF.